The 21 T cell receptor beta chains given below trace back to one sample, sequenced in a study of cytomegalovirus exposure and HLA in healthy donors. It was with 60 Vbeta and 13 Jbeta primers that the PCR ran. The protocol was immunoSEQ multiplex PCR, while the TCRdb copy is restricted to in-frame clones and leaves out a portion. Of roughly 120,000 clones detected, more than 60% appear once; the ten largest clones hold around 3%. The sequencing sample was made of PBMCs. The source is a woman aged 40 to 50 in good health and CMV-seropositive.

V and J are TRBV29-1 and TRBJ2-5; 8 bases map to TRBD1. V dropped 8 bases and J dropped 2; count of bases not matched to a gene: 4. The germline CDR1 and CDR2 sequences are SQVTM and ANQGSEA. The CDR3 loop spans 12 amino acids. CDR3 bases: TGCAGCACTGGACAGGGACAAGAGACCCAGTACTTC. Amino acids: CSTGQGQETQYF.

This chain uses TRBV5-6 with TRBJ2-7; no clear D gene. The length of the CDR3 is 13 residues. Per the germline V gene, CDR1 is SGHDT and CDR2 is YYEEEE. V lost 4 bases and J 5 bases, leaving 13 bases between the germline ends. CDR3 DNA sequence: TGTGCCAGCAGCGACACAGTCAGTCACGAGCAGTACTTC. It specifies CASSDTVSHEQYF.

The rearrangement uses TRBV27 and TRBJ2-1, with a possible D match to TRBD2 (5 bases). The CDR3 runs to 14 residues. Between the trimmed V and J ends, which lost 3 bases and 0 bases, there was a span of 6 bases. Germline V CDR1 and CDR2: MNHEY, SMNVEV (reference sequence). The CDR3: CASSLGSSYNEQFF. The DNA of the CDR3 is TGTGCCAGCAGTTTGGGGAGCTCCTACAATGAGCAGTTCTTC.

This sequence joins TRBV10-3 and TRBJ2-7; 9 bases align to TRBD2. The CDR3 has 14 amino acids. Germline assignment: CDR1 ENHRY and CDR2 SYGVKD. Trimming removed 4 bases from V and 7 bases from J; junction bases left unmatched: 8. In DNA, the CDR3 is TGTGCCATCAGTGGCGTGTTAGCGGGGGCTGAGCAGTACTTC. This translates into CAISGVLAGAEQYF.

This clone was seen more than once but under ten times. The gene calls are TRBV5-5 and TRBJ2-5, with D unclear. This CDR3 is 15 amino acids long. The germline V gene encodes CDR1 SGHKS and CDR2 YYEKEE (reference sequence). V dropped 0 bases and J dropped 11 bases, with 20 bases sitting between them. The chain's CDR3 is CASSLDETFLFEQYF. CDR3 nucleotide sequence: TGTGCCAGCAGCTTGGATGAGACATTCCTTTTTGAGCAGTACTTC.

The chain combines TRBV15 with TRBJ1-2, with a weak D call TRBD1 (5 bases). Trimming took 0 bases from V and 3 from J, leaving 5 bases between them. The CDR3 is 13 amino acids. Germline-derived CDR1 and CDR2 are LNHNV and YYDKDF (reference sequence). This CDR3 reads CATSREQDYGYTF. The CDR3 bases are TGTGCCACCAGCAGAGAACAGGACTATGGCTACACCTTC.

This chain connects TRBV27 to TRBJ1-2; the D gene is possibly TRBD1 (5 bases). The CDR3 length is 13 residues. Germline CDR1 and CDR2: MNHEY and SMNVEV (reference sequence). The V end lost 3 bases, the J end lost 8 bases, and 13 bases lay between the germline ends. The CDR3 DNA reads TGTGCCAGCAGTTTGGGAGCCGGGGGGGGCTACACCTTC. It is translated as CASSLGAGGGYTF.

Concerning this clone itself: Additional DNA sequences in this sample encode the identical CDR3. The V gene is TRBV14, the J gene TRBJ1-6; D call uncertain. The CDR3 spans 13 residues. Trimming removed 1 base at V and 5 bases at J, with 3 bases between. The germline V gene has CDR1 SGHDN and CDR2 FVKESK. The chain's CDR3 is CASSQGDNSPLHF. The CDR3 bases are TGTGCCAGCAGCCAAGGCGATAATTCACCCCTCCACTTT.

The chain carries TRBV19 and TRBJ2-7, with 8 nucleotides matching TRBD2. Looked up from germline, CDR1 is LNHDA and CDR2 is SQIVND (reference sequence). The length of the CDR3 is 13 residues. Unmatched junction bases numbered 4, after V lost 6 bases and J lost 3 bases. CDR3 residues: CASRGTSGYEQYF. CDR3 DNA: TGTGCCAGTAGAGGTACTAGCGGCTACGAGCAGTACTTC.

The V call is TRBV6-1, the J call TRBJ2-3; D is possibly TRBD1 (6 bases). CDR1 MNHNS and CDR2 SASEGT come from the germline V gene. V shed 1 base and J shed 10 bases, with 9 bases lying between them. CDR3 length: 12 amino acids. Written as DNA, the CDR3 is TGTGCCAGCAGTGAAGGGGGGCTGGCGCAGTATTTT. Its translation: CASSEGGLAQYF.

The genes are TRBV5-5 and TRBJ2-7, with 10 nucleotides matching TRBD2. This CDR3 region has 17 residues. Trimming cost V 0 bases and J 5 bases; bases outside gene matches: 11. Germline CDR1 and CDR2: SGHKS and YYEKEE (reference sequence). CDR3 coding DNA: TGTGCCAGCAGCTTGGCCACGGCTAGCGGGAGTAAGCACGAGCAGTACTTC. Its translation: CASSLATASGSKHEQYF.

The chain combines TRBV13 with TRBJ2-7; D ambiguous. The CDR3 runs to 14 residues. The ends were cut back, 3 bases at V and 1 base at J, with 10 bases in the middle. CDR1 and CDR2 from the germline V gene are PRHDT and FYEKMQ (reference sequence). CDR3 loop: CASSFSEESYEQYF. As DNA, the CDR3 is TGTGCCAGCAGCTTCTCAGAAGAATCCTACGAGCAGTACTTC.

The chain joins TRBV6-5 to TRBJ1-1; D may be TRBD1 (5 bases). This CDR3 contains 16 residues. V was cut by 0 bases and J by 4 bases, with 15 bases left in between. Looked up from germline, CDR1 is MNHEY and CDR2 is SVGAGI. CDR3 sequence: CASSYSTAFMSTEAFF. The CDR3 DNA reads as TGTGCCAGCAGTTACTCGACAGCATTCATGAGCACTGAAGCTTTCTTT.

The chain recombines TRBV10-1 with TRBJ2-7, with a tentative D call TRBD1 (6 bases). CDR3 size: 15 residues. V shed 3 bases and J shed 2 bases, with 14 bases lying between them. Germline CDR1 is WNHNN and CDR2 is SYGVQD (reference sequence). The DNA for the CDR3 is TGCGCCAGCAGTGATTGCAGGGGAACTCCCTACGAGCAGTACTTC. Protein product: CASSDCRGTPYEQYF.

The chain couples TRBV5-4 to TRBJ1-1; 7 nucleotides align to TRBD1. The CDR3 spans 14 residues. V lost 4 bases, J lost 1 base, and 4 bases stayed unmatched. Germline V gene lookup returns CDR1 SGHNT and CDR2 YYREEE (reference sequence). As DNA, the CDR3 is TGTGCCAGCAGCGCCAACAGGGGGAACACTGAAGCTTTCTTT. Encoded protein: CASSANRGNTEAFF.

The CDR3 DNA sequence: TGTGCCAGCAGCAAGGATTACGTAGGGGCCCTCGGCTACACCTTC. It is translated as CASSKDYVGALGYTF. The chain carries TRBV5-6 and TRBJ1-2; D possibly corresponds to TRBD1 (5 bases). Germline assignment: CDR1 SGHDT and CDR2 YYEEEE. Trimming took off 4 bases at V and 8 bases at J, with 21 bases between the two ends. CDR3 length: 15 residues.

This clone was found once. V is TRBV4-2 and J is TRBJ1-6; D gene ambiguous. V lost 0 bases and J lost 8, with 11 bases in between. This CDR3 spans 15 amino acids. Germline V gene sequence: CDR1 LGHNA, CDR2 YNFKEQ. The DNA of the CDR3 is TGTGCCAGCAGCCAAGATCGAGGGCCGGATTCACCCCTCCACTTT. Translation gives CASSQDRGPDSPLHF.

The genes are TRBV6-5 and TRBJ2-1; D is possibly TRBD2 (7 bases). From germline, CDR1 is MNHEY and CDR2 SVGAGI. Trimming removed 4 bases from V and 5 bases from J, with 15 bases in between. This CDR3 region has 15 residues. DNA of the CDR3: TGTGCCAGCAGTTTTTCGGGGGGCCTCAACAATGAGCAGTTCTTC. Residues: CASSFSGGLNNEQFF.

The V gene is TRBV27, the J gene TRBJ1-2; 7 bases are shared with TRBD1. CDR3 size: 14 residues. Looked up from germline, CDR1 is MNHEY and CDR2 is SMNVEV (reference sequence). The J segment lost 10 bases and the V segment lost 0 bases, leaving 8 bases of the junction unmatched. CDR3 protein: CASSLSVDRRPYTF. The CDR3 DNA reads TGTGCCAGCAGTTTATCGGTGGACAGGAGACCCTACACCTTC.

The V gene is TRBV13, the J gene TRBJ1-1, with 8 nucleotides matching TRBD1. V was clipped by 5 bases and J by 7 bases; unmatched bases: 3. CDR3 length: 12 amino acids. Germline assignment: CDR1 PRHDT and CDR2 FYEKMQ (reference sequence). The CDR3 DNA sequence: TGTGCCAGCAGCGGGACAGGCTATGAAGCTTTCTTT. Residues: CASSGTGYEAFF.

This rearrangement joins TRBV5-4 to TRBJ2-7, with D possibly being TRBD1 (6 bases). The V gene lost 1 base and the J gene lost 6 bases, with 17 bases spanning the gap. Germline CDR1 is SGHNT and CDR2 is YYREEE (reference sequence). The CDR3 consists of 15 residues. CDR3 protein: CASSLLRGWGREQYF. The CDR3 region has the DNA TGTGCCAGCAGCTTGTTAAGGGGTTGGGGGCGCGAGCAGTACTTC.